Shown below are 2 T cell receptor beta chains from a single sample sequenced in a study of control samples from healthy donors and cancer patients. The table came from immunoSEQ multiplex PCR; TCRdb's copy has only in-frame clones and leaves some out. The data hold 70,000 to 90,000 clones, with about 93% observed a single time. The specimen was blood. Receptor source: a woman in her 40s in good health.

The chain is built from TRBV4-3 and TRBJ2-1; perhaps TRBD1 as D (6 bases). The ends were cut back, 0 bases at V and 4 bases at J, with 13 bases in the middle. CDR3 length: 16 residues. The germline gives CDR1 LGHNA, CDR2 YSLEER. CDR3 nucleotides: TGCGCCAGCAGCCAAGATCAGGGGCTTGGGTACAATGAGCAGTTCTTC. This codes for CASSQDQGLGYNEQFF.

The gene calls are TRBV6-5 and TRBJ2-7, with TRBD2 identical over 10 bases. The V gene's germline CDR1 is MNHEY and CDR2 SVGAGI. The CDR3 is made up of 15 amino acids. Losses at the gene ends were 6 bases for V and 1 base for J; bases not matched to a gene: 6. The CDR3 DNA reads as TGTGCCAGCAGCAGCGCACTAGCGGGGTCCTACGAGCAGTACTTC. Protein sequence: CASSSALAGSYEQYF.